This TCR beta chain was sequenced during a study of siplizumab effects on memory and regulatory T cells. Whole-study findings and limits: Significantly reduced by siplizumab was the cumulative frequency of alloreactive sequences, namely those traceable to unstimulated CD4+ memory cells. Researchers did not confirm the suppressive function of proliferating Tregs from siplizumab cultures. No more than a minor fraction of alloreactive clones could be traced back to unstimulated subsets.

Germline V gene lookup returns CDR1 PRHDT and CDR2 FYEKMQ (reference sequence). V was pared by 1 base and J by 1 base, with 10 bases between. The CDR3 spans 15 residues. Concerning this clone: Its antigen is unknown.

Only in-frame clones appear in the TCRdb table, and some are missing; sequencing was by immunoSEQ multiplex PCR. The data contain around 83,000 clones, just under 90% of them singletons. The chain combines TRBV13 with TRBJ1-1; D possibly corresponds to TRBD1 (6 bases). The sequence came from a human donor in good health. The specimen sequenced was CD4+ T cells sorted from blood. DNA for the CDR3: TGTGCCAGCAGCTTAGTCGGGGGGCAGAACACTGAAGCTTTCTTT. It yields the protein CASSLVGGQNTEAFF.